This T cell receptor (beta chain) emerged from a study of T cells in Graves' hyperthyroidism and ophthalmopathy. Disease duration under 2 months; hyperthyroidism patients were aged 18 to 65. This CDR3 region has 12 residues. The germline V gene has CDR1 DFQATT and CDR2 SNEGSKA (reference sequence). A few counts support this clonotype. RNA transcripts provided the source from which TCR beta CDR3 regions were amplified. When the TCR CDR3 underwent first-round RT-PCR, the HTBI primer set was used. TCRdb reanalysed the multiplex PCR reads using MiXCR and keeps one entry per CDR3 protein. The repertoire holds about 510,000 distinct CDR3 sequences, with 14% as singletons.

The sample comprised blood. The gene calls are TRBV20-1 and TRBJ1-1; TRBD1 might be the D (5 bases). This clonotype was obtained from a woman between 35 and 50 years old with Graves' hyperthyroidism. CDR3 loop: CRTTGGGTEAFF. The CDR3 bases are TGCAGGACCACAGGCGGGGGCACTGAAGCTTTCTTT.